This TCR beta chain was documented in a study of T cell repertoires in cytomegalovirus infection. Points from the study as a whole: Across the ex vivo response, the dominant clonotypes were HLA-C-restricted CMV-specific TCR beta clonotypes.

TCRdb reanalysed the reads using MiXCR and keeps one entry per CDR3 protein. The sample holds hundreds of thousands of distinct CDR3 sequences; more than 20% are singletons and the top ten take roughly 8%. This clonotype was seen once. Its antigen is unidentified. The length of the CDR3 is 15 residues. V was trimmed by 4 bases and J by 4 bases, leaving 13 bases between them. Germline CDR1 MGHDK, CDR2 SYGVNS. The rearrangement uses TRBV25-1 and TRBJ2-2; possibly TRBD1 for D (6 bases). This TCR derives from a human donor in good health (CMV status not recorded). Some clones in this sample may be carry-over from other donors' samples. Material for sequencing was CD8+ T cells from PBMCs. The CDR3 here is CASSVQGRSTGELFF. The CDR3 DNA follows: TGTGCCAGCAGTGTACAGGGACGAAGCACCGGGGAGCTGTTTTTT.